What follows describes a single TCR beta chain. This CDR3 region has 14 residues. Germline V gene data show CDR1 as SGHDT and CDR2 as YYEEEE. The germline V and J ends were trimmed by 2 bases and 2 bases, with 10 bases remaining between them. The data derive from a study of OX40 agonist ivuxolimab in advanced cancers. Clones were read by immunoSEQ multiplex PCR, and TCRdb kept only the in-frame ones, dropping some. The sample has around 100,000 clones; 90% are singletons. Sequencing used CD4+ or CD8+ T cells sorted from blood, obtained in a trial of the OX40 agonist ivuxolimab. The rearrangement uses TRBV5-6 and TRBJ1-2; a possible D gene is TRBD1 (6 bases). The origin of this receptor is an adult with an advanced solid tumor such as melanoma, head and neck, liver or kidney cancer. The DNA of the CDR3 is TGTGCCAGCAGCTTCGGGGGCTCGAACTATGGCTACACCTTC. It specifies CASSFGGSNYGYTF.